This TCR beta chain stems from a study of T-cell memory formation after mild COVID-19. General study findings and limits: Pre-infection memory held some responding clones, suggesting pre-existing cross-reactive T cells responded.

V was pared by 2 bases and J by 3 bases, with 3 bases of the junction left unmatched. This CDR3 spans 15 amino acids. The V gene's germline CDR1 is SGHRS and CDR2 YFSETQ. A word on this clonotype: What it binds is unknown.

Sample barcodes and UMIs were carried by the TCR alpha and TCR beta cDNA libraries that 5'RACE generated with constant-segment primers. TCRdb analysed the 5' RACE reads with MiXCR anew, one entry per CDR3 protein. The sample contains under 150,000 distinct CDR3 sequences, roughly 15% of which appear only once. The sample consisted of PBMCs or a T cell subset sorted from them (not recorded which). The sequence was collected from an adult woman who had mild COVID-19 (a few samples of this study predate the infection). Cell type and time point are not known. The rearrangement links TRBV5-1 to TRBJ2-1; 9 nucleotides align to TRBD2. Here the CDR3 DNA reads TGCGCCAGCAGCTTCGGAGCGGGGGGCTACAATGAGCAGTTCTTC. It codes for CASSFGAGGYNEQFF.